This TCR beta chain came from a study of cytomegalovirus exposure and HLA in healthy donors. Points from the study as a whole: At a 0.05 false discovery rate, a later analysis found 16,951 TCR beta sequences to be associated with HLA alleles. Most TCR sequences showed up rarely, but some public TCRs showed up in many donors. In a later analysis, common viral pathogens appeared linked to several of the most significant clusters. An analysis was carried out later, and it reportedly showed fewer N-insertions in an Asian-associated ancestry cluster than the approximately 710-donor mean.

A remark on this clone: Its antigen is unidentified.

The V gene's germline CDR1 is SGHVS and CDR2 FNYEAQ. The CDR3 sequence is 15 residues long. The ends were cut back, 2 bases at V and 0 bases at J, with 11 bases in the middle. The PCR ran on 60 Vbeta and 13 Jbeta primers. Measured with immunoSEQ multiplex PCR; TCRdb has only the in-frame clones, and not every one. The sample yields over 95,000 clones, about 74% seen once. This clonotype originated in a female donor in good health and CMV-seronegative. The sample taken for sequencing was PBMCs. This sequence joins TRBV7-6 and TRBJ2-7, with TRBD1 as a possible D gene (6 bases). The CDR3 DNA follows: TGTGCCAGCAGCTTATCTCCAGGGGACTCCTACGAGCAGTACTTC. This gives the protein CASSLSPGDSYEQYF.